This passage covers 29 T cell receptor beta chains from one sample sequenced in a study of blood T cell repertoires in COVID-19. Measured with immunoSEQ multiplex PCR; TCRdb has only the in-frame clones, and not every one. The sample has under 100,000 clones; 80% are singletons. The sequenced material came from peripheral blood. These receptors were taken from a woman in her forties with active or convalescent COVID-19.

The chain employs TRBV2 and TRBJ1-6; D call uncertain. The CDR3 loop spans 13 amino acids. Germline lookup yields CDR1 SNHLY and CDR2 FYNNEI. V dropped 3 bases and J dropped 7 bases, with 7 bases sitting between them. CDR3 in amino acids: CASSDQENSPLHF. The CDR3 DNA is TGTGCCAGCAGTGACCAGGAAAATTCACCCCTCCACTTT. Looking up the rest from reference TRBV2 and TRBJ1-6 gives the full variable domain: EPEVTQTPSHQVTQMGQEVILRCVPISNHLYFYWYRQILGQKVEFLVSFYNNEISEKSEIFDDQFSVERPDGSNFTLKIRSTKLEDSAMYFCASSDQENSPLHFGNGTRLTVT.

V usage is TRBV6-6 and J usage is TRBJ2-3, with TRBD1 identical over 7 bases. This CDR3 has 15 amino acids. The ends lost 2 bases at V and 4 bases at J; junction bases unmatched: 6. In germline, CDR1 is MNHNY, CDR2 SVGAGI (reference sequence). The CDR3 region has the DNA TGTGCCAGCAGTTACGAGACAGGGCAAGCAGATACGCAGTATTTT. Its translation: CASSYETGQADTQYF.

The chain recombines TRBV27 with TRBJ2-1, with 9 nucleotides matching TRBD2. The CDR3 loop spans 14 amino acids. The germline V gene encodes CDR1 MNHEY and CDR2 SMNVEV (reference sequence). Trimming removed 3 bases from V and 8 bases from J; junction bases left unmatched: 5. Here the CDR3 DNA reads TGTGCCAGCAGTTTCAGACTAGCGGCCTATGAGCAGTTCTTC. Its protein is CASSFRLAAYEQFF.

This rearrangement joins TRBV11-1 to TRBJ1-2; 9 bases are a match to TRBD1. With V trimmed by 3 bases and J by 1 base, 6 bases remained unmatched. Per germline, CDR1 SGHAT and CDR2 FQDESV (reference sequence). This CDR3 contains 16 residues. CDR3 sequence (DNA): TGTGCCAGCAGCTTTACAACAGGGGGCGATAACTATGGCTACACCTTC. Amino acid sequence: CASSFTTGGDNYGYTF.

This clone was observed once. This chain links TRBV6-1 with TRBJ2-5; D is ambiguous. The V end was cut by 3 bases, the J end by 5 bases, with 10 bases between. The CDR3 has 13 amino acids. The germline V gene has CDR1 MNHNS and CDR2 SASEGT. Written as DNA, the CDR3 is TGTGCCAGCAGTGACGAGATCCGGGAGACCCAGTACTTC. This translates into CASSDEIRETQYF.

CDR3 sequence: CASSPGLAGIETQYF. DNA for the CDR3: TGTGCCAGCAGCCCGGGACTAGCGGGAATAGAGACCCAGTACTTC. V gene TRBV11-3 combines with J gene TRBJ2-5, with TRBD2 matching over 13 bases. Germline values: CDR1 SGHNT, CDR2 YENEEA. The CDR3 sequence is 15 residues long. V was clipped by 5 bases and J by 4 bases; unmatched bases: 4.

The table lists this clone with a few counts. V is TRBV6-2 or TRBV6-3 and J is TRBJ2-7, with 8 nucleotides matching TRBD1. The J segment lost 0 bases and the V segment lost 4 bases, leaving 8 bases of the junction unmatched. The CDR3 contains 16 residues. Germline values: CDR1 MNHEY, CDR2 SVGEGT. The CDR3 DNA reads TGTGCCAGCAGTTCCTGGACAGGGCATAGCTCCTACGAGCAGTACTTC. Translation gives CASSSWTGHSSYEQYF.

The gene calls are TRBV27 and TRBJ1-2, with 7 bases aligning to TRBD1. V was pared by 6 bases and J by 7 bases, with 5 bases of the junction left unmatched. This CDR3 is 12 amino acids long. Germline values: CDR1 MNHEY, CDR2 SMNVEV (reference sequence). CDR3 DNA sequence: TGTGCCAGCAGAACTCAGGGGGGTGGCTACACCTTC. Translation gives CASRTQGGGYTF.

The chain combines TRBV28 with TRBJ2-7; D is perhaps TRBD2 (6 bases). With 5 bases removed from V and 4 bases from J, the gap between germline ends came to 18 bases. This CDR3 comprises 15 residues. Germline V gives CDR1 MDHEN, CDR2 SYDVKM. The CDR3 is CASSTRGGLAYEQYF. CDR3 sequence (DNA): TGTGCCAGCAGTACCCGGGGAGGTTTGGCGTACGAGCAGTACTTC.

The rearrangement links TRBV6-5 to TRBJ1-6, with TRBD1 matching 7 bases. Germline V gene sequence: CDR1 MNHEY, CDR2 SVGAGI. The length of the CDR3 is 12 residues. CDR3 sequence: CATGTVNSPLHF. The CDR3 coding sequence is TGTGCTACCGGGACAGTTAATTCACCCCTCCACTTT.

This clone turned up a few times. This chain connects TRBV6-2 or TRBV6-3 to TRBJ2-7, with 8 positions matching TRBD2. CDR3 length: 18 residues. Germline CDR1 and CDR2: MNHEY and SVGEGT. Germline trimming cut 2 bases from V and 0 bases from J; bases unmatched to any gene: 12. The CDR3 DNA follows: TGTGCCAGCAGTTACCCCTCTCAGCGGGGGAAGAGCTCCTACGAGCAGTACTTC. Translated: CASSYPSQRGKSSYEQYF.

The rearrangement uses TRBV30 and TRBJ1-6, with D perhaps matching TRBD1 (6 bases). The CDR3 is made up of 12 amino acids. Germline V gene data show CDR1 as GTSNPN and CDR2 as SVGIG (reference sequence). The ends were cut back, 5 bases at V and 10 bases at J, with 12 bases in the middle. The CDR3 DNA sequence: TGTGCCTGGGCCAGGGGCGGATCACCCCTCCACTTT. Translation gives CAWARGGSPLHF.

The gene calls are TRBV11-2 and TRBJ2-5; 12 nucleotides match TRBD2. This CDR3 is 15 amino acids long. Germline CDR1 reads SGHAT; CDR2 reads FQNNGV. Unmatched junction bases numbered 5, after V lost 4 bases and J lost 5 bases. The CDR3, as DNA: TGTGCCAGCAGCTCTGGACTAGCGGGAAGGGAGACCCAGTACTTC. Protein sequence: CASSSGLAGRETQYF.

The J gene is TRBJ2-7, the V gene TRBV15; D call uncertain. Trimming took 1 base from V and 2 from J, leaving 3 bases between them. The CDR3 covers 12 residues. CDR1 is LNHNV and CDR2 is YYDKDF in the germline V gene (reference sequence). CDR3 nucleotide sequence: TGTGCCACCAGCAGAGGCGCCTACGAGCAGTACTTC. Encoded protein: CATSRGAYEQYF. Filled out from reference TRBV15 and TRBJ2-7, the complete variable domain reads DAMVIQNPRYQVTQFGKPVTLSCSQTLNHNVMYWYQQKSSQAPKLLFHYYDKDFNNEADTPDNFQSRRPNTSFCFLDIRSPGLGDTAMYLCATSRGAYEQYFGPGTRLTVT.

The genes are TRBV6-2 or TRBV6-3 and TRBJ2-1; TRBD2 matches at 10 bases. Germline trimming cut 2 bases from V and 6 bases from J; bases unmatched to any gene: 16. This CDR3 spans 19 amino acids. Germline V gene lookup returns CDR1 MNHEY and CDR2 SVGEGT. The DNA of the CDR3 is TGTGCCAGCAGTTACGATCCCCACGAAAGCGGGGGGGCCCGCAATGAGCAGTTCTTC. This encodes CASSYDPHESGGARNEQFF.

The chain joins TRBV5-6 to TRBJ2-7; D gene unclear. Germline CDR1 and CDR2: SGHDT and YYEEEE. Trimming removed 1 base from V and 2 bases from J, with 13 bases in between. This CDR3 region has 15 residues. Written as DNA, the CDR3 is TGTGCCAGCAGCTTGTTGGAACGGGTTACCTACGAGCAGTACTTC. Protein sequence: CASSLLERVTYEQYF.

The rearrangement joins TRBV30 to TRBJ1-3; TRBD1 might be the D (6 bases). Trimming stripped 4 bases from V and 0 bases from J, with 7 bases between. Germline V lookup: CDR1 GTSNPN, CDR2 SVGIG (reference sequence). The CDR3 is 13 amino acids. CDR3 residues: CAWTTGSGNTIYF. The CDR3 DNA sequence: TGTGCCTGGACGACAGGCTCTGGAAACACCATATATTTT.

The V call is TRBV19, the J call TRBJ1-2; 9 bases fit TRBD1. The CDR3 is 15 residues long. V gave up 7 bases and J gave up 2 bases; unmatched junction bases: 8. CDR1 is LNHDA, CDR2 SQIVND, per germline (reference sequence). CDR3: CASTFGTGRNYGYTF. CDR3 nucleotide sequence: TGTGCCAGTACCTTCGGGACAGGGCGGAACTATGGCTACACCTTC.

The chain employs TRBV28 and TRBJ1-2, with D perhaps TRBD1 (6 bases). CDR1 and CDR2 from the germline V gene are MDHEN and SYDVKM. V was trimmed by 8 bases and J by 4 bases, leaving 17 bases between them. CDR3 length: 14 residues. The CDR3 coding sequence is TGTGCCAGCGGAACAGGGATAGAACTCTATGGCTACACCTTC. This translates into CASGTGIELYGYTF.

The chain links TRBV2 to TRBJ2-3; 12 nucleotides line up with TRBD2. Looked up from germline, CDR1 is SNHLY and CDR2 is FYNNEI. Trimming cost V 6 bases and J 9 bases; bases outside gene matches: 10. This CDR3 is built from 15 residues. CDR3 protein: CASSPTSGGTLTQYF. The DNA of the CDR3 is TGTGCCAGCAGCCCAACTAGCGGGGGGACCCTAACGCAGTATTTT.

This clone was observed a handful of times. The chain carries TRBV7-9 and TRBJ2-2, with D maybe TRBD2 (6 bases). The CDR3 has 17 residues. V dropped 5 bases and J dropped 3 bases, with 19 bases sitting between them. Per the germline V gene, CDR1 is SEHNR and CDR2 is FQNEAQ (reference sequence). In DNA, the CDR3 is TGTGCCAGCAGCCCAGGGCGGGATCTGGACCACACCGGGGAGCTGTTTTTT. Protein: CASSPGRDLDHTGELFF.

V usage is TRBV5-6 and J usage is TRBJ2-2, with 7 bases that match TRBD1. The CDR3 is 15 amino acids. In germline, CDR1 is SGHDT, CDR2 YYEEEE. Unmatched junction bases numbered 6, after V lost 0 bases and J lost 7 bases. As DNA, the CDR3 is TGTGCCAGCAGCTTGGCTCCAGGGGGAGTCGGGGAGCTGTTTTTT. This encodes CASSLAPGGVGELFF.

This chain links TRBV5-6 with TRBJ1-1; TRBD1 matches 8 bases. The CDR3 totals 14 residues. The germline V gene has CDR1 SGHDT and CDR2 YYEEEE. Trimming cost V 1 base and J 7 bases; bases outside gene matches: 6. DNA of the CDR3: TGTGCCAGCAGCTTGAACAGGGGGTTTGATGAAGCTTTCTTT. Translated, it gives CASSLNRGFDEAFF.

The V and J genes are TRBV5-1 and TRBJ1-3, with 7 bases fitting TRBD1. Germline V gives CDR1 SGHRS, CDR2 YFSETQ. J was trimmed by 2 bases and V by 7 bases; bases with no gene match: 6. The CDR3 extends over 14 amino acids. In DNA, the CDR3 is TGCGCCAGCTCCGACAGGGCCCCTGGAAACACCATATATTTT. Its protein product is CASSDRAPGNTIYF.

V gene TRBV28 combines with J gene TRBJ2-7, with TRBD2 matching 11 bases. Germline V lookup: CDR1 MDHEN, CDR2 SYDVKM. The CDR3 is 17 residues long. V gave up 4 bases and J gave up 4 bases; unmatched junction bases: 12. The CDR3 nucleotides read TGTGCCAGCAGTTCCCCGAATAGCGGGAGGGCCGTGTACGAGCAGTACTTC. Protein sequence: CASSSPNSGRAVYEQYF.

This clone was observed a handful of times. The chain recombines TRBV10-2 with TRBJ1-1; TRBD1 might be the D (6 bases). Trimming took 6 bases from V and 1 from J, leaving 15 bases between them. Germline V CDR1 and CDR2: WSHSY, SAAADI. CDR3 size: 15 residues. The CDR3 nucleotides are TGCGCCAGCAGCAGGGGTAAGGATGGGAACACTGAAGCTTTCTTT. This gives the protein CASSRGKDGNTEAFF.

V is TRBV25-1 and J is TRBJ1-4; 7 bases map to TRBD1. Germline V lookup: CDR1 MGHDK, CDR2 SYGVNS. V trimming: 6 bases; J trimming: 8 bases; junction bases outside the gene matches: 9. The length of the CDR3 is 14 residues. The CDR3 sequence is CASSDRDQIEKLFF. Written as DNA, the CDR3 is TGTGCCAGCAGCGACAGGGATCAGATCGAAAAACTGTTTTTT. The full variable domain, completed using reference TRBV25-1 and TRBJ1-4, is EADIYQTPRYLVIGTGKKITLECSQTMGHDKMYWYQQDPGMELHLIHYSYGVNSTEKGDLSSESTVSRIRTEHFPLTLESARPSHTSQYLCASSDRDQIEKLFFGSGTQLSVL.

The V call is TRBV7-3, the J call TRBJ2-6; maybe TRBD2 (5 bases). CDR3 length: 19 residues. CDR1 is SGHTA and CDR2 is FQGTGA in the germline V gene. Trimming cost V 0 bases and J 4 bases, with 19 bases left between them. CDR3 in amino acids: CASSLTSLGALAGANVLTF. Written as DNA, the CDR3 is TGTGCCAGCAGCTTAACCTCACTAGGAGCCCTGGCCGGGGCCAACGTCCTGACTTTC.

V gene TRBV9 combines with J gene TRBJ1-6; D possibly corresponds to TRBD1 (6 bases). The CDR3 is 16 amino acids. V was shortened by 1 base and J by 6 bases, with 14 bases between the two germline ends. Germline lookup yields CDR1 SGDLS and CDR2 YYNGEE. The CDR3 here is CASSVLAGAGNSPLHF. The CDR3 DNA is TGTGCCAGCAGCGTATTAGCAGGGGCGGGTAATTCACCCCTCCACTTT.